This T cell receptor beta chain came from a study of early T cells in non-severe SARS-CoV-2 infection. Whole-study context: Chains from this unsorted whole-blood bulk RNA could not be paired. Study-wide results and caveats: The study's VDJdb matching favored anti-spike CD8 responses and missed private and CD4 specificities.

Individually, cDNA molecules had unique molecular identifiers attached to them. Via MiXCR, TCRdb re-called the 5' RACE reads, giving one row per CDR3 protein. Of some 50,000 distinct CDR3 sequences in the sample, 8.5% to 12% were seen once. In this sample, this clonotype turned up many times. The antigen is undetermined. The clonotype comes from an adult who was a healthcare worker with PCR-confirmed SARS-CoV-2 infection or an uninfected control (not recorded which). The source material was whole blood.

CDR3 in DNA: TGTGCCAGCAGCTTATCTAGAAGCACAGATACGCAGTATTTT. Translation gives CASSLSRSTDTQYF. The rearrangement links TRBV7-2 to TRBJ2-3; D is unclear. Between the trimmed V and J ends, which lost 2 bases and 0 bases, there was a span of 6 bases. The germline gives CDR1 SGHTA, CDR2 FQGNSA. The CDR3 runs to 14 residues.